This T cell receptor (beta chain) was sequenced during a study of shared clonotypes between healthy human individuals. Study observations and caveats: Sampling involved blood alone; tissue repertoires likely differ. Represented diversity, genetic and exposure-history alike, was limited by few donors. Non-shared clonotypes had lower generation probabilities than clonotypes shared by all four sorted-subset donors.

As concerns this clone: Its antigen is not identified.

J was trimmed by 7 bases and V by 11 bases; bases with no gene match: 11. CDR1 and CDR2 from the germline V gene are MDHEN and SYDVKM. The CDR3 covers 13 residues. For every subset, genomic DNA was evenly distributed across several immunoSEQ plates. Here immunoSEQ multiplex PCR was the method, and the copy in TCRdb shows in-frame clones only, minus some. The data contain fewer than 3 million clones, approximately 90% of them seen just once; the ten biggest clones take up more than 0.35%. The source material was naive CD4+ T cells from PBMCs. Noted subset: CD45RA+ positively selected. The chain recombines TRBV28 with TRBJ1-2; 9 nucleotides agree with TRBD1. The receptor's source is a man between 18 and 35 years old in good health. Some clones in this sample may be carry-over from other donors' samples. The CDR3 bases are TGTGCCTCTGTCCGGGACAGGGTATCTGGCTACACCTTC. Amino acids: CASVRDRVSGYTF.